This TCR beta chain was observed in a study of blood T cell repertoires in COVID-19. Across the study: Specimens from acute and convalescent COVID-19 originated in the United States, Italy and Spain.

Germline CDR1 SNHLY, CDR2 FYNNEI. The CDR3 extends over 13 amino acids. Trimming took 6 bases from V and 8 from J, leaving 16 bases between them. In the source study's methods: Reference gene primer amplification yielded estimated nucleated cell counts. The method was immunoSEQ multiplex PCR; TCRdb's version includes in-frame clones alone and lacks a portion of them. V, J and clone size are taken as reported in that table, and D and trimming were inferred from the DNA itself. Altogether approximately 130,000 clones are present, 85% to 90% being singletons, with the ten largest covering 25% to 35%. The sample taken for sequencing was peripheral blood. The chain combines TRBV2 with TRBJ1-2; no reliable D call. This TCR derives from a man in his 70s with active or convalescent COVID-19. CDR3 loop: CASSQGVPSGYTF. Here the CDR3 DNA reads TGTGCCAGCAGCCAAGGAGTCCCCTCGGGCTACACCTTC.